Below, one T cell receptor (beta chain) is given with its context. What it binds is unknown. Trimming at V came to 5 bases and at J to 6 bases, leaving 7 bases not matched to a gene. The CDR3 totals 14 residues. Germline V lookup: CDR1 SGHKS, CDR2 YYEKEE (reference sequence). The sample belongs to a study of T cell repertoires in cytomegalovirus infection. Broader study findings: The response measured ex vivo was dominated by TCR beta clonotypes (HLA-C-restricted and CMV-specific).

TCRdb used MiXCR to reprocess the reads, holding one entry per CDR3 protein. Seen here are about 890,000 distinct CDR3 sequences, about 33% observed once, and the top ten hold roughly 13%. This receptor was obtained from a human donor in good health (CMV status not recorded). Some clones in this sample may be carry-over from other donors' samples. The sample in question was cultured CD8+ T cells from PBMCs, obtained from culture after CMV antigen stimulation. The rearrangement joins TRBV5-5 to TRBJ1-5; 8 nucleotides line up with TRBD1. CDR3 DNA sequence: TGTGCCAGCAGTTCCGGACAGGGATCTCAGCCCCAGCATTTT. It encodes CASSSGQGSQPQHF. Full variable domain (outside the CDR3, taken from reference TRBV5-5 and TRBJ1-5): DAGVTQSPTHLIKTRGQQVTLRCSPISGHKSVSWYQQVLGQGPQFIFQYYEKEERGRGNFPDRFSARQFPNYSSELNVNALLLGDSALYLCASSSGQGSQPQHFGDGTRLSIL.